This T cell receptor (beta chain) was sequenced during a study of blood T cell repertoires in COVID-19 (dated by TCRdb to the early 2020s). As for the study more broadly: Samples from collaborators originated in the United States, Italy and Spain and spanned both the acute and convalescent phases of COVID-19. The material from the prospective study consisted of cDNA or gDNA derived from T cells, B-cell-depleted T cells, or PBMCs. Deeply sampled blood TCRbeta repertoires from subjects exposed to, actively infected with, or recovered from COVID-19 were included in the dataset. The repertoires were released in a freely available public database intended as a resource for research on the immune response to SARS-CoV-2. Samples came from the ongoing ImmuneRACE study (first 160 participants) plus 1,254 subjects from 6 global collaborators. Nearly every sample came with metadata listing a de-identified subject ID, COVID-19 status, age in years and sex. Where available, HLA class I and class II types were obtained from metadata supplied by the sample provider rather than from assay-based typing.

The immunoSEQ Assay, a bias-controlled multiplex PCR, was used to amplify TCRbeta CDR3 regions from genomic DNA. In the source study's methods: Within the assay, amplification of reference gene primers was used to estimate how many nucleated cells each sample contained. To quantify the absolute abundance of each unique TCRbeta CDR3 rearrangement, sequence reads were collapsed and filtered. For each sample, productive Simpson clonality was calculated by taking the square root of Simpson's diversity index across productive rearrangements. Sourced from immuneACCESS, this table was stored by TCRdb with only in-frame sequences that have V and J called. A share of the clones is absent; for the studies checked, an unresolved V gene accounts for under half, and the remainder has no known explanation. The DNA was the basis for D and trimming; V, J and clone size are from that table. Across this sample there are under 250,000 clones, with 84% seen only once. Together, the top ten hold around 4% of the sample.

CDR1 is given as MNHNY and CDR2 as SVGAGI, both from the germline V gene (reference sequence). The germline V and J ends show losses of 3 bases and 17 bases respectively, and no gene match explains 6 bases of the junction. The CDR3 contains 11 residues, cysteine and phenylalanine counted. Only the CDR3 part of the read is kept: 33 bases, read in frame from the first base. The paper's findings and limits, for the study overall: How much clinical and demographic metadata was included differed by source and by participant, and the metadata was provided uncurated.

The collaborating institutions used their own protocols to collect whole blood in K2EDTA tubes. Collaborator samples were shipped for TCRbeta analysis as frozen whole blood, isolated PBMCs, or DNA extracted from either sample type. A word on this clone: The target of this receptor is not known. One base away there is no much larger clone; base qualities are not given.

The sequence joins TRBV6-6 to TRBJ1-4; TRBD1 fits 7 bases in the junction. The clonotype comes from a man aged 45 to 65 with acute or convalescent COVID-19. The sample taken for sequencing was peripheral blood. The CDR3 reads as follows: CASSYLDRPFF. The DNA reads TGTGCCAGCAGTTATCTGGACAGGCCCTTTTTT.